This T cell receptor (beta chain) stems from a study of T cell changes during pregnancy in multiple sclerosis. A note on this clone: A much more abundant neighbour one base away suggests this may be a read error.

V was clipped by 2 bases and J by 1 base, with 5 bases between them. The CDR3 spans 13 residues. Germline CDR1 SGHVS, CDR2 FNYEAQ. Here immunoSEQ multiplex PCR was the method, and the copy in TCRdb shows in-frame clones only, minus some. The table lists about 48,000 clones, 80% to 90% of them singletons. Specimen: CD4+ T cells from peripheral blood mononuclear cells, collected in the second trimester of pregnancy. The TCR comes from a female donor with multiple sclerosis, enrolled in a pregnancy study. The J gene is TRBJ1-1, the V gene TRBV7-6; D is undetermined. In DNA form, the CDR3 reads TGTGCCAGCAGCTTATCGGGGAACACTGAAGCTTTCTTT. Its protein is CASSLSGNTEAFF.